These 25 T cell receptor beta chains came from one sample sequenced in a study of T cell repertoires in cytomegalovirus infection. MiXCR was run by TCRdb on the reads, yielding one entry per CDR3 protein. The sample gives 300,000 to 450,000 distinct CDR3 sequences, 15% to 20% of which show up once; 7.5% to 9% is in the top ten. Sequencing was carried out using PBMCs. All receptors come from a human donor in good health (CMV status not recorded). Some clones in this sample may be carry-over from other donors' samples.

This chain links TRBV20-1 with TRBJ2-3, with D unclear. Germline assignment: CDR1 DFQATT and CDR2 SNEGSKA (reference sequence). V shed 1 base and J shed 3 bases, with 8 bases lying between them. CDR3 length: 13 residues. CDR3 protein: CSARAPQTDTQYF. The CDR3 DNA sequence: TGCAGTGCTAGAGCCCCCCAGACAGATACGCAGTATTTT.

The J gene is TRBJ1-1, the V gene TRBV19; TRBD1 might be the D (6 bases). V was clipped by 7 bases and J by 2 bases, with 14 bases between them. The CDR3 sequence is 14 residues long. From germline, CDR1 is LNHDA and CDR2 SQIVND (reference sequence). The CDR3 reads CASNPNRENTEAFF. The DNA for the CDR3 is TGTGCCAGTAACCCAAACAGGGAAAACACTGAAGCTTTCTTT.

The chain carries TRBV7-9 and TRBJ2-3, with D tentatively TRBD1 (5 bases). Germline V gene data show CDR1 as SEHNR and CDR2 as FQNEAQ (reference sequence). The germline V and J ends were trimmed by 4 bases and 2 bases, with 16 bases remaining between them. The CDR3 is made up of 16 amino acids. The CDR3 is CASSSTGSPNTDTQYF. The CDR3 coding sequence is TGTGCCAGCAGCTCCACAGGATCCCCCAACACAGATACGCAGTATTTT.

This clonotype was recorded at least ten times. The chain carries TRBV7-8 and TRBJ2-7; TRBD2 might be the D (5 bases). The CDR3 has 14 residues. Germline lookup yields CDR1 SGHVS and CDR2 FQNEAQ. The V gene lost 2 bases and the J gene lost 5 bases, with 13 bases spanning the gap. The CDR3 reads CASSLRPHGNEQYF. DNA for the CDR3: TGTGCCAGCAGCTTAAGACCACACGGGAACGAGCAGTACTTC.

J is TRBJ1-2 and V is TRBV15, with D possibly TRBD1 on 5 matching bases. CDR3 size: 14 residues. Trimming removed 2 bases at V and 4 bases at J, with 11 bases between. CDR1 is LNHNV, CDR2 YYDKDF, per germline (reference sequence). The CDR3 DNA reads TGTGCCACCAGCAGATCAGGGTCTTCCTATGGCTACACCTTC. This gives the protein CATSRSGSSYGYTF.

This clonotype has ten or more counts. The chain has TRBV12-5 and TRBJ2-5; the match to TRBD1 covers 9 bases. Germline loops: CDR1 LGHNT, CDR2 FRNRAP. CDR3 size: 18 residues. The J segment lost 5 bases and the V segment lost 0 bases, leaving 13 bases of the junction unmatched. For the CDR3, the DNA is TGTGCTAGTGGTTTGGTACCCGACGGGACAGGGTGGATTGAGACCCAGTACTTC. Amino acids: CASGLVPDGTGWIETQYF.

This clonotype was recorded a few times. The chain combines TRBV3-1 with TRBJ1-4, with 8 bases fitting TRBD1. The CDR3 consists of 16 residues. The junction had 4 bases not matched to a gene; V was cut back by 1 base and J by 3 bases. Germline loops: CDR1 LGHDT, CDR2 YNNKEL (reference sequence). This CDR3 is CASSQGQGLANEKLFF. The DNA for the CDR3 is TGTGCCAGCAGCCAAGGACAGGGGTTAGCTAATGAAAAACTGTTTTTT. Drawing the rest from reference TRBV3-1 and TRBJ1-4, the complete variable domain is DTAVSQTPKYLVTQMGNDKSIKCEQNLGHDTMYWYKQDSKKFLKIMFSYNNKELIINETVPNRFSPKSPDKAHLNLHINSLELGDSAVYFCASSQGQGLANEKLFFGSGTQLSVL.

This clonotype was counted a few times. This chain links TRBV11-2 with TRBJ2-3; TRBD2 aligns across 15 bases. The CDR3 spans 16 residues. Germline lookup yields CDR1 SGHAT and CDR2 FQNNGV. The J segment lost 6 bases and the V segment lost 5 bases, leaving 6 bases of the junction unmatched. CDR3 residues: CASSKGLAGGADTQYF. In DNA form, the CDR3 reads TGTGCCAGCAGCAAGGGACTAGCGGGAGGAGCGGATACGCAGTATTTT.

V is TRBV20-1 and J is TRBJ1-5; D is uncertain. Trimming stripped 1 base from V and 7 bases from J, with 8 bases between. The CDR3 has 12 residues. CDR1 is DFQATT, CDR2 SNEGSKA, per germline (reference sequence). The CDR3 here is CSARVPRQPQHF. CDR3 coding DNA: TGCAGTGCTAGAGTGCCCCGACAGCCCCAGCATTTT.

At least ten counts were recorded for this clonotype. The gene calls are TRBV7-2 and TRBJ2-1; 7 positions agree with TRBD2. The CDR3 contains 15 residues. Trimming removed 5 bases from V and 0 bases from J; junction bases left unmatched: 4. Per germline, CDR1 SGHTA and CDR2 FQGNSA. The DNA for the CDR3 is TGTGCCAGCAGCCCAAAGCGGGACTCCTACAATGAGCAGTTCTTC. Translated: CASSPKRDSYNEQFF. Complete variable domain (other parts from reference TRBV7-2 and TRBJ2-1): GAGVSQSPSNKVTEKGKDVELRCDPISGHTALYWYRQSLGQGLEFLIYFQGNSAPDKSGLPSDRFSAERTGGSVSTLTIQRTQQEDSAVYLCASSPKRDSYNEQFFGPGTRLTVL.

Many counts were recorded for this clonotype. The V call is TRBV6-1, the J call TRBJ1-2, with D maybe TRBD1 (5 bases). V lost 7 bases and J 4 bases, leaving 19 bases between the germline ends. The CDR3 has 15 residues. Looked up from germline, CDR1 is MNHNS and CDR2 is SASEGT. The CDR3 reads CASNNGGFLGYGYTF. CDR3 coding DNA: TGTGCCAGCAATAATGGGGGGTTCCTAGGCTATGGCTACACCTTC.

A few counts support this clonotype. The chain recombines TRBV6-2 or TRBV6-3 with TRBJ1-1; D is perhaps TRBD1 (5 bases). V lost 7 bases, J lost 1 base, and 13 bases lay in between. The CDR3 spans 14 residues. Germline V gene lookup returns CDR1 MNHEY and CDR2 SVGEGT. The CDR3 here is CASNEGQGNTEAFF. The CDR3 DNA is TGTGCCAGCAATGAGGGGCAGGGGAACACTGAAGCTTTCTTT.

This clonotype was seen many times. V is TRBV7-2 and J is TRBJ2-5; no clear D. The V gene lost 2 bases and the J gene lost 5 bases, with 9 bases spanning the gap. The CDR3 contains 13 residues. Germline lookup yields CDR1 SGHTA and CDR2 FQGNSA. This CDR3 is CASSLKRLETQYF. The CDR3 DNA follows: TGTGCCAGCAGCTTAAAACGGTTGGAGACCCAGTACTTC.

The table lists this clonotype with a few counts. V gene TRBV24-1 combines with J gene TRBJ1-4; TRBD1 is a possible D gene (5 bases). Deletions cut 4 bases from V and 6 bases from J, with 14 bases between. The CDR3 consists of 15 residues. The germline V gene encodes CDR1 KGHDR and CDR2 SFDVKD. CDR3 DNA sequence: TGTGCCACCAGTGAAATCCGGGACTCGGATGAAAAACTGTTTTTT. Its translation: CATSEIRDSDEKLFF.

The chain has TRBV28 and TRBJ2-7; 10 positions agree with TRBD1. The length of the CDR3 is 14 residues. CDR1 and CDR2 (germline): MDHEN, SYDVKM. J gave up 2 bases and V 7 bases, and 5 bases lay outside the gene matches. CDR3 nucleotides: TGTGCCAGCACCTCCGGGACAGGGGCCTACGAGCAGTACTTC. Translating it yields CASTSGTGAYEQYF. The full variable domain, rest sourced from reference TRBV28 and TRBJ2-7, is DVKVTQSSRYLVKRTGEKVFLECVQDMDHENMFWYRQDPGLGLRLIYFSYDVKMKEKGDIPEGYSVSREKKERFSLILESASTNQTSMYLCASTSGTGAYEQYFGPGTRLTVT.

This clonotype was found many times. The chain employs TRBV4-2 and TRBJ1-5; TRBD1 might be the D (6 bases). Germline CDR1 is LGHNA and CDR2 is YNFKEQ. The CDR3 is 15 amino acids. V was trimmed by 0 bases and J by 3 bases, leaving 9 bases between them. The CDR3 DNA reads as TGTGCCAGCAGCCAAGAGTGGGGGGCCAATCAGCCCCAGCATTTT. This translates into CASSQEWGANQPQHF.

Here the CDR3 reads CASSSLNAPLHF. The CDR3 nucleotides read TGTGCCAGCAGCTCCCTCAATGCACCCCTCCACTTT. This sequence joins TRBV27 and TRBJ1-6; D not resolved. Trimming pared 6 bases from V and 11 bases from J, leaving 11 bases between. Germline CDR1 MNHEY, CDR2 SMNVEV (reference sequence). CDR3 length equals 12 residues.

CDR3 coding DNA: TGTGCCAGCAGTCCCGTTGGGGGTTACAATCAGCCCCAGCATTTT. Its protein is CASSPVGGYNQPQHF. This chain connects TRBV7-9 to TRBJ1-5; the D gene is possibly TRBD1 (5 bases). CDR3 length equals 15 residues. Germline V gives CDR1 SEHNR, CDR2 FQNEAQ (reference sequence). V dropped 6 bases and J dropped 3 bases, with 15 bases sitting between them.

This clonotype was seen a few times. The chain recombines TRBV2 with TRBJ2-7; maybe TRBD1 (6 bases). Trimming took 5 bases from V and 3 from J, leaving 23 bases between them. Germline-derived CDR1 and CDR2 are SNHLY and FYNNEI. The CDR3 is 17 residues long. The DNA of the CDR3 is TGTGCCAGCAGTAAACCAGACCCAGGGGCGAAATACTACGAGCAGTACTTC. Its protein product is CASSKPDPGAKYYEQYF.

This clonotype was counted between two and nine times. This chain joins TRBV7-6 and TRBJ2-5; D may be TRBD2 (5 bases). The CDR3 length is 14 residues. The V and J ends lost 4 bases and 3 bases respectively, with 12 bases between them. The germline gives CDR1 SGHVS, CDR2 FNYEAQ. The CDR3 region has the DNA TGTGCCAGCAGCTCCCTGAGCGGAAAAGAGACCCAGTACTTC. Its protein is CASSSLSGKETQYF.

This clonotype came up many times. This rearrangement joins TRBV6-2 or TRBV6-3 to TRBJ2-3, with 9 nucleotides matching TRBD1. From germline, CDR1 is MNHEY and CDR2 SVGEGT. CDR3 size: 15 residues. Trimming took 4 bases from V and 0 from J; bases not matched to a gene: 2. The CDR3 sequence: CASSSGTGSTDTQYF. As DNA, the CDR3 is TGTGCCAGCAGTTCCGGGACAGGGAGCACAGATACGCAGTATTTT.

This clonotype was observed a handful of times. The chain is built from TRBV11-2 and TRBJ2-7, with D unclear. This CDR3 contains 14 residues. V lost 1 base and J lost 3, with 10 bases in between. Germline-derived CDR1 and CDR2 are SGHAT and FQNNGV. The CDR3 DNA follows: TGTGCCAGCAGCTTAGGACCGAGACACTACGAGCAGTACTTC. Translation gives CASSLGPRHYEQYF.

This chain uses TRBV4-3 with TRBJ2-5, with D maybe TRBD2 (6 bases). Per the germline V gene, CDR1 is LGHNA and CDR2 is YSLEER. Trimming cost V 1 base and J 4 bases, with 13 bases left between them. This CDR3 has 15 amino acids. CDR3 DNA sequence: TGCGCCAGCAGCCAAGTTGGCGGGGCGGGAGAGACCCAGTACTTC. This encodes CASSQVGGAGETQYF.

This clonotype has more than one count but fewer than ten. The chain recombines TRBV7-2 with TRBJ2-5; 7 positions match TRBD2. This CDR3 is 17 amino acids long. J was trimmed by 3 bases and V by 6 bases; bases with no gene match: 16. Germline-derived CDR1 and CDR2 are SGHTA and FQGNSA. Written as DNA, the CDR3 is TGTGCCAGCAGAATCCTTGTATGGGAGCGGGAAAAAGAGACCCAGTACTTC. It yields the protein CASRILVWEREKETQYF.

This clonotype was recorded a few times. The gene calls are TRBV18 and TRBJ2-4, with a weak D call TRBD1 (6 bases). From germline, CDR1 is KGHSH and CDR2 LQKENI. Trimming shortened V by 4 bases and J by 0 bases, and 10 bases separated the two germline ends. The CDR3 spans 15 residues. The DNA for the CDR3 is TGTGCCAGCTCACGGGAGACAGGAGCCAAAAACATTCAGTACTTC. This encodes CASSRETGAKNIQYF.